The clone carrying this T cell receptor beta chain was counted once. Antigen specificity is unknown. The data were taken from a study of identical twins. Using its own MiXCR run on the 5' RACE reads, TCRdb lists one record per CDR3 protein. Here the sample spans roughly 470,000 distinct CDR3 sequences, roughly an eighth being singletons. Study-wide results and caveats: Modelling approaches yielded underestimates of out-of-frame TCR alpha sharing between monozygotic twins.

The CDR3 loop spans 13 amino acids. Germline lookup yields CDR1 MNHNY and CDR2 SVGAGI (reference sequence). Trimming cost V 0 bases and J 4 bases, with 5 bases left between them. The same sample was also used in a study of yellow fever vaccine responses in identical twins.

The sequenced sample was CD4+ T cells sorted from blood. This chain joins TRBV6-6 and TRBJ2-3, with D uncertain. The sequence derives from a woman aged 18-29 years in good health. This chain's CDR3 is CASSYSGPDTQYF. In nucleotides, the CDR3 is TGTGCCAGCAGTTACTCAGGGCCAGATACGCAGTATTTT.